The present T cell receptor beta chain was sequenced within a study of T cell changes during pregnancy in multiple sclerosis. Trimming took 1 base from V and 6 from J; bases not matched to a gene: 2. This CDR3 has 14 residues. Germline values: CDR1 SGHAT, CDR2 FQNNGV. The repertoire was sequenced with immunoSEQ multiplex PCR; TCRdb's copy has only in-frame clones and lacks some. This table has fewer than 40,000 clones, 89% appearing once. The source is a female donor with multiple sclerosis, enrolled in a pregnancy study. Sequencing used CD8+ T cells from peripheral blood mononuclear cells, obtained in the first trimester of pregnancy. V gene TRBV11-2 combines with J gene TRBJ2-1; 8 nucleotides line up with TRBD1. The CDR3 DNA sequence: TGTGCCAGCAGCTTAGGGACAGGGTTCAATGAGCAGTTCTTC. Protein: CASSLGTGFNEQFF.